This TCR beta chain was documented in a study of Tregs in tolerant kidney transplant recipients. This CDR3 is built from 16 residues. V lost 7 bases and J 1 base, leaving 16 bases between the germline ends. This clone was counted once. The table came from immunoSEQ multiplex PCR; TCRdb's copy has only in-frame clones and leaves some out. The data contain about 66,000 clones, roughly 92% of them singletons. The sequences come from CD8+ T cells from blood, collected before the transplant. This chain links TRBV23-1 with TRBJ2-2; weak D call: TRBD2 (6 bases). TRBV23-1 is an ORF, with its function uncertain. This clonotype was obtained from a human donor who received a combined kidney and bone marrow transplant. CDR3 bases: TGCGCCAGCAAGAGGGAGGCCAGAAGGAACACCGGGGAGCTGTTTTTT. Amino acid sequence: CASKREARRNTGELFF.